This T cell receptor beta chain comes out of a study of cytomegalovirus exposure and HLA in healthy donors. A single count supports this clone. The V gene end was trimmed by 0 bases and the J gene end by 3 bases; junction bases not matched to a gene: 16. CDR3 length equals 20 residues. Primers for the PCR totalled 60 Vbeta and 13 Jbeta. Generated by immunoSEQ multiplex PCR, the TCRdb table keeps only in-frame clones and is missing some. The sample has 65,000 to 85,000 clones; about 70% are singletons. This TCR derives from a male donor in good health and CMV-seropositive. V usage is TRBV23-1 and J usage is TRBJ1-4, with 7 positions matching TRBD1. TRBV23-1 is known as an ORF, though its function is uncertain. Input material: PBMCs. CDR3 DNA: TGCGCCAGCAGTCAATCTCGAAGGGGGCGCCGGCCGGACCCTAATGAAAAACTGTTTTTT. Residues: CASSQSRRGRRPDPNEKLFF.